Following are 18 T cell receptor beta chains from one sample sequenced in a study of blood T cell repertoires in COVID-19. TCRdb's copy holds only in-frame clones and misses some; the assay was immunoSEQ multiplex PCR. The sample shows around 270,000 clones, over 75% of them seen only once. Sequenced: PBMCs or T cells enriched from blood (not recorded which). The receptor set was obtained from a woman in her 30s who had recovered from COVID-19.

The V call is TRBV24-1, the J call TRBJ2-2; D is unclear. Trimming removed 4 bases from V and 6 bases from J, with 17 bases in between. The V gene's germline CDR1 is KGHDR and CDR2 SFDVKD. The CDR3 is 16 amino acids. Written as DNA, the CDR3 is TGTGCCACCAGTGACCCGAGCGATTATCGGGCCGGGGAGCTGTTTTTT. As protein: CATSDPSDYRAGELFF.

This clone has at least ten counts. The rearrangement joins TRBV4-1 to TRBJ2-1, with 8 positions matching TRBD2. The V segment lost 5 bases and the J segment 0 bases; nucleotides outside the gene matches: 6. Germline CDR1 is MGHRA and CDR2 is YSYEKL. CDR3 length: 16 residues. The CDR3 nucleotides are TGCGCCAGCAGCTTCGGGGCGGGGGGCTCCTACAATGAGCAGTTCTTC. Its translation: CASSFGAGGSYNEQFF.

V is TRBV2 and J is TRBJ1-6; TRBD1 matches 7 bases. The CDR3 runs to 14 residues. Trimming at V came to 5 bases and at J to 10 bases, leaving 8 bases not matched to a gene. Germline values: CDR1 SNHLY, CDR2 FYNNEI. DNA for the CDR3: TGTGCCAGCAGTACCGGGACAGAAATCTCACCCCTCCACTTT. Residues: CASSTGTEISPLHF.

The CDR3 is CASSGSLWTGTYNEQFF. Written as DNA, the CDR3 is TGTGCCAGCAGTGGATCCCTTTGGACAGGGACCTACAATGAGCAGTTCTTC. V is TRBV25-1 and J is TRBJ2-1; 8 nucleotides match TRBD1. V was pared by 4 bases and J by 2 bases, with 10 bases of the junction left unmatched. CDR1 and CDR2 from the germline V gene are MGHDK and SYGVNS. This CDR3 comprises 17 residues.

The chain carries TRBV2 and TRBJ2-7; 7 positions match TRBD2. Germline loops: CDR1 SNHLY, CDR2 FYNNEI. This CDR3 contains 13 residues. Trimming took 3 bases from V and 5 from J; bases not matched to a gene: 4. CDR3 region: CASSDGGDDEQYF. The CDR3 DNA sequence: TGTGCCAGCAGTGATGGGGGGGATGACGAGCAGTACTTC. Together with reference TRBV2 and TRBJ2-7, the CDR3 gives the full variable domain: EPEVTQTPSHQVTQMGQEVILRCVPISNHLYFYWYRQILGQKVEFLVSFYNNEISEKSEIFDDQFSVERPDGSNFTLKIRSTKLEDSAMYFCASSDGGDDEQYFGPGTRLTVT.

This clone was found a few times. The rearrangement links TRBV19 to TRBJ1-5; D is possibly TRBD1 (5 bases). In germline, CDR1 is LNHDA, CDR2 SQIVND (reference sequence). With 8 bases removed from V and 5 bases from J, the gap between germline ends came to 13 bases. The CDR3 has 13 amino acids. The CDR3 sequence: CASRGVTYQPQHF. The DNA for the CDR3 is TGTGCCAGTCGGGGGGTAACGTATCAGCCCCAGCATTTT. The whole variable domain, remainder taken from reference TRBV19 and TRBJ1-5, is DGGITQSPKYLFRKEGQNVTLSCEQNLNHDAMYWYRQDPGQGLRLIYYSQIVNDFQKGDIAEGYSVSREKKESFPLTVTSAQKNPTAFYLCASRGVTYQPQHFGDGTRLSIL.

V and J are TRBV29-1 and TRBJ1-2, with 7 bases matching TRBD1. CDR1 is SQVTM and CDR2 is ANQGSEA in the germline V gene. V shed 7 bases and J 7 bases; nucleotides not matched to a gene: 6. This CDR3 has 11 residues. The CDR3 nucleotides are TGCAGCGCTCTGACAGGGTTTGGCTACACCTTC. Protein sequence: CSALTGFGYTF.

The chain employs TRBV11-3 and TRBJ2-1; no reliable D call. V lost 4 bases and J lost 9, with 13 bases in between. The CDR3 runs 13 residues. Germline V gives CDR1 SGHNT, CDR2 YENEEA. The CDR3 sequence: CASSSDSSGEQFF. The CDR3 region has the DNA TGTGCCAGCAGCTCCGACTCCTCGGGTGAGCAGTTCTTC. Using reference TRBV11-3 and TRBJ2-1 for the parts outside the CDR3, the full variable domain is EAGVVQSPRYKIIEKKQPVAFWCNPISGHNTLYWYLQNLGQGPELLIRYENEEAVDDSQLPKDRFSAERLKGVDSTLKIQPAELGDSAVYLCASSSDSSGEQFFGPGTRLTVL.

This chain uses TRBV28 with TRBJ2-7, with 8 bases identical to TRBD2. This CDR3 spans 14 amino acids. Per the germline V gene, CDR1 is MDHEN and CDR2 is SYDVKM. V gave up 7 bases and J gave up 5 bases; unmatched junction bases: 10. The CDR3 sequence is CASTWGTRPDEQYF. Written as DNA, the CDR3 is TGTGCCAGCACTTGGGGGACTAGACCCGACGAGCAGTACTTC.

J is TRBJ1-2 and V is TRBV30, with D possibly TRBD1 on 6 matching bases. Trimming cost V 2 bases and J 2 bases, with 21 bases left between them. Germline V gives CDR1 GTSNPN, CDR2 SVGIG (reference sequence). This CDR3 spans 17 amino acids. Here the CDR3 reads CAWSFWGGGGQNYGYTF. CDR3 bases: TGTGCCTGGAGTTTCTGGGGTGGGGGGGGCCAGAACTATGGCTACACCTTC.

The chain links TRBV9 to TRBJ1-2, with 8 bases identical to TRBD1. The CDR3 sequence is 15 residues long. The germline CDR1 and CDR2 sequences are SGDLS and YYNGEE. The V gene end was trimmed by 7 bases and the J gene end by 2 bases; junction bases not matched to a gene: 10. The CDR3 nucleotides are TGTGCCAGCGCCCAGCCGCGGGACAGGAACTATGGCTACACCTTC. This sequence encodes CASAQPRDRNYGYTF.

The CDR3 nucleotides read TGTGCCAGTAGTAACAGGGTGGGGAATTCACCCCTCCACTTT. Amino acids: CASSNRVGNSPLHF. The chain recombines TRBV19 with TRBJ1-6, with D possibly being TRBD1 (6 bases). Germline CDR1 LNHDA, CDR2 SQIVND (reference sequence). Trimming took 4 bases from V and 7 from J, leaving 11 bases between them. This CDR3 spans 14 amino acids.

CDR3 sequence reads: CASSPGLAGAFSSYNEQFF. CDR3 DNA sequence: TGTGCCAGCAGTCCTGGACTAGCGGGCGCTTTTAGCTCCTACAATGAGCAGTTCTTC. This chain links TRBV2 with TRBJ2-1; TRBD2 matches 11 bases. Germline V CDR1 and CDR2: SNHLY, FYNNEI. This CDR3 region has 19 residues. Germline trimming cut 5 bases from V and 0 bases from J; bases unmatched to any gene: 12.

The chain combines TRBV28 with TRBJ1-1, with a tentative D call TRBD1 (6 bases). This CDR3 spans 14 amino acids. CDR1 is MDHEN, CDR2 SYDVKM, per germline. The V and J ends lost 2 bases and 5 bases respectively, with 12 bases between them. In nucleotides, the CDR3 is TGTGCCAGCAGTTTACAGGGGTCGGGGACTGAAGCTTTCTTT. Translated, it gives CASSLQGSGTEAFF.

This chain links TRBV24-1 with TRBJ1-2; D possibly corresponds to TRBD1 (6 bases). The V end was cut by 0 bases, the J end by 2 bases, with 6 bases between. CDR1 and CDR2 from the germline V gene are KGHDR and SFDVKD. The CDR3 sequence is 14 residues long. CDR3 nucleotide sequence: TGTGCCACCAGTGATTTGACAGGGAACTATGGCTACACCTTC. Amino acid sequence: CATSDLTGNYGYTF.

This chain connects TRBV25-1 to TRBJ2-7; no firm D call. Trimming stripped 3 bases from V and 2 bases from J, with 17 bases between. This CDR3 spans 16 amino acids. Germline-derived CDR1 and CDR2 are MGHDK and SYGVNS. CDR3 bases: TGTGCCAGCAGTGATTCCATCCAGGCAACCACCTACGAGCAGTACTTC. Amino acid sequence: CASSDSIQATTYEQYF.

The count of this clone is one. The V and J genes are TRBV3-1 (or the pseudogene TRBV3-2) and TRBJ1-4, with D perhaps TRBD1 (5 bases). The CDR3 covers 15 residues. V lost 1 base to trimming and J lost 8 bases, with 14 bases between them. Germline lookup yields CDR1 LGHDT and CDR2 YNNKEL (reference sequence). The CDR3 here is CASSQGGRGYEKLFF. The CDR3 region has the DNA TGTGCCAGCAGCCAAGGGGGTAGGGGTTACGAAAAACTGTTTTTT.

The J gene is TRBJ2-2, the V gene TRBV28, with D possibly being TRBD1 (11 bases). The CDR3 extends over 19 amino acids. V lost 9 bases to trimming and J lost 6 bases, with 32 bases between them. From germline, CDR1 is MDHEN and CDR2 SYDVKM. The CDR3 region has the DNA TGTGCCAGTTTAACAAGGACAGGGGGCAGTAGCGGGAGGCCCGGGGAGCTGTTTTTT. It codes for CASLTRTGGSSGRPGELFF. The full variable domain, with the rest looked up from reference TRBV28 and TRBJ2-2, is DVKVTQSSRYLVKRTGEKVFLECVQDMDHENMFWYRQDPGLGLRLIYFSYDVKMKEKGDIPEGYSVSREKKERFSLILESASTNQTSMYLCASLTRTGGSSGRPGELFFGEGSRLTVL.